This T cell receptor (beta chain) came from a study of blood T cell repertoires in COVID-19. Study information: The study drew acute and convalescent COVID-19 samples from the United States, Italy and Spain.

Original data processing: Amplification with reference gene primers provided the estimates of nucleated cell counts. The method was immunoSEQ multiplex PCR; TCRdb's version includes in-frame clones alone and lacks a portion of them. V and J calls and clone size are those listed in that table; D and trimming were worked out from the DNA. The sample records under 130,000 clones, roughly 76% being singletons. This CDR3 has 20 amino acids. V was pared by 0 bases and J by 1 base, with 22 bases between. Source material: peripheral blood. The chain is built from TRBV23-1 and TRBJ1-5, with a possible D match to TRBD1 (6 bases). TRBV23-1 is an open reading frame, and its role is uncertain. The clonotype was recovered from a woman between 65 and 79 years old with acute or convalescent COVID-19. CDR3 DNA: TGCGCCAGCAGTCAATCGGGACACGGAATCGTGATGGGGAGCAATCAGCCCCAGCATTTT. Translation gives CASSQSGHGIVMGSNQPQHF.